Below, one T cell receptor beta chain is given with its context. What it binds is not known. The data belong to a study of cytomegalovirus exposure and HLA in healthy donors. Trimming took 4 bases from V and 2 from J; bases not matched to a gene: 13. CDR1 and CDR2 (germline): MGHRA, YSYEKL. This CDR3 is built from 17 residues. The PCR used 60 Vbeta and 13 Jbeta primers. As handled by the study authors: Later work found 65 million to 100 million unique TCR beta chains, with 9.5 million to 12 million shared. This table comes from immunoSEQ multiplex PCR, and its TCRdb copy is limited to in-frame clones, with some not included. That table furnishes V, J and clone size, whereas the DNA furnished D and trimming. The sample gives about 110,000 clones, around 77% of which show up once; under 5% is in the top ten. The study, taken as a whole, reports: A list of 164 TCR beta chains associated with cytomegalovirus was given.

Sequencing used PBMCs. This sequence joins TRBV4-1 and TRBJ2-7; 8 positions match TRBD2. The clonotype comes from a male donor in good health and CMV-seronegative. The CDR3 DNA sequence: TGCGCCAGCAGCCTAGCAAATAGCGGGAAGGCCCCCTACGAGCAGTACTTC. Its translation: CASSLANSGKAPYEQYF.